The clone carrying this T cell receptor beta chain has only a few counts. Its antigen is unidentified. This specimen belongs to a study of molecular identifiers for immune sequencing clone quantification. The ends were cut back, 0 bases at V and 4 bases at J, with 14 bases in the middle. From germline, CDR1 is LGHNA and CDR2 YNFKEQ. This CDR3 has 16 residues. MiXCR, run by TCRdb on the PCR reads, gives a single entry per CDR3 protein. The data show tens of thousands of distinct CDR3 sequences, roughly 25% seen once. Using a CD8+CD4-CCR7+CD45RA+ phenotype, naive CD8 T cells were sorted. Study outcomes and limitations: Jurkat TCR RNA that was spiked in from one cell was reportedly detectable among some 980,000 naive cells. It was shown that clones above 20 RNA copies held over 98% of effector molecules, but under 1% in naive cells.

The clonotype originates from a human donor in good health. Some libraries in this study had Jurkat cell RNA spiked in. The chain recombines TRBV4-2 with TRBJ2-3; D possibly corresponds to TRBD2 (6 bases). Specimen: naive CD8+ T cells from blood, with Jurkat cell RNA spiked in. Indicated subset: FACS-sorted CD8+CD4-CCR7+CD45RA+ naive T cells. This CDR3 is CASSQDGGRGADTQYF. The CDR3 DNA is TGTGCCAGCAGCCAAGATGGGGGGAGAGGCGCAGATACGCAGTATTTT.